The 27 T cell receptor beta chains below all came from one sample that was sequenced in a study of T-cell reconstitution after alpha-beta-depleted transplantation in children. The TCRbeta library incorporated unique molecular identifiers. TCRdb reprocessed the PCR reads via MiXCR and lists one record per CDR3 protein. Of about 540,000 distinct CDR3 sequences listed, around 27% are singletons. The starting material was PBMCs, obtained before TCRalphabeta/CD19-depleted stem cell transplant. The receptors were gathered from a boy under three years old with Wiskott-Aldrich syndrome, due to receive a stem cell transplant.

The rearrangement joins TRBV3-1 to TRBJ2-1; perhaps D is TRBD1 or TRBD2 (5 bases each). Trimming took 5 bases from V and 2 from J, leaving 10 bases between them. The CDR3 totals 14 residues. Germline lookup yields CDR1 LGHDT and CDR2 YNNKEL (reference sequence). CDR3 region: CASSARDAYNEQFF. CDR3 coding DNA: TGTGCCAGCAGCGCCCGGGACGCCTACAATGAGCAGTTCTTC.

The sample holds many counts of this clonotype. CDR3 in DNA: TGTGCCAGCAGCTTCGGTGGGGCCGGGGAGCTGTTTTTT. Translated, it gives CASSFGGAGELFF. The V call is TRBV5-6, the J call TRBJ2-2; D gene ambiguous. The V end was cut by 2 bases, the J end by 6 bases, with 8 bases between. The CDR3 length is 13 residues. Germline assignment: CDR1 SGHDT and CDR2 YYEEEE.

The V call is TRBV4-2, the J call TRBJ2-3; 10 nucleotides align to TRBD2. This CDR3 is 16 amino acids long. Germline values: CDR1 LGHNA, CDR2 YNFKEQ. After removal of 3 bases from V and 1 base from J, the junction contained 4 bases not matched to a gene. CDR3 bases: TGTGCCAGCAGCCATGGACTAGCGGAGGGCACAGATACGCAGTATTTT. This encodes CASSHGLAEGTDTQYF.

To note about this clonotype: At one end, the junction sequence differs from germline, possibly due to a read error. The chain is built from TRBV11-1 and TRBJ2-7; tentatively, D is TRBD1 or TRBD2 (5 bases each). Germline CDR1 and CDR2: SGHAT and FQDESV (reference sequence). The CDR3 runs to 15 residues. This CDR3 is CATSLPGTPTYEQYF. CDR3 coding DNA: TGTGCCACCAGCTTACCGGGGACGCCTACCTACGAGCAGTACTTC.

This clonotype was detected a few times. The J gene is TRBJ2-5, the V gene TRBV4-1, with 7 bases fitting TRBD2. Germline-derived CDR1 and CDR2 are MGHRA and YSYEKL. With V trimmed by 4 bases and J by 4 bases, 12 bases remained unmatched. The CDR3 is 16 residues long. The CDR3 nucleotides read TGCGCCAGCAGCCTCGGGGCGGGAGTAAGGGTAGAGACCCAGTACTTC. It codes for CASSLGAGVRVETQYF.

The V gene is TRBV7-2, the J gene TRBJ2-5; perhaps TRBD1 as D (5 bases). V lost 6 bases and J lost 2, with 19 bases in between. Germline CDR1 is SGHTA and CDR2 is FQGNSA. This CDR3 has 16 amino acids. The CDR3 loop reads CASSPCYRRTQETQYF. For the CDR3, the DNA is TGTGCCAGCAGTCCATGCTACAGGCGCACACAAGAGACCCAGTACTTC.

V and J are TRBV5-1 and TRBJ2-5; 7 bases align to TRBD1. In germline, CDR1 is SGHRS, CDR2 YFSETQ. With 1 base clipped from V and 5 bases from J, the junction kept 5 bases outside the gene matches. This CDR3 has 14 residues. This CDR3 is CASSLQTGEETQYF. CDR3 in DNA: TGCGCCAGCAGCTTGCAAACAGGGGAGGAGACCCAGTACTTC.

The rearrangement joins TRBV11-2 to TRBJ2-7; TRBD2 agrees at 9 bases. Germline CDR1 SGHAT, CDR2 FQNNGV. This CDR3 contains 14 residues. V gave up 5 bases and J gave up 5 bases; unmatched junction bases: 7. CDR3 sequence reads: CASSVSGRRHEQYF. CDR3 coding DNA: TGTGCCAGCAGCGTTAGCGGGAGAAGGCACGAGCAGTACTTC.

The chain joins TRBV7-2 to TRBJ2-1; TRBD1 or TRBD2 may be the D gene (6 bases each). Germline loops: CDR1 SGHTA, CDR2 FQGNSA. V lost 1 base to trimming and J lost 5 bases, with 12 bases between them. This CDR3 contains 15 residues. Here the CDR3 DNA reads TGTGCCAGCAGCTTAGTGGGGGCGGGGAACAATGAGCAGTTCTTC. Translated, it gives CASSLVGAGNNEQFF.

This clonotype was counted once. The V gene is TRBV2, the J gene TRBJ2-1, with TRBD1 as a possible D gene (6 bases). Trimming took off 7 bases at V and 5 bases at J, with 18 bases between the two ends. Looked up from germline, CDR1 is SNHLY and CDR2 is FYNNEI. The CDR3 is 15 residues long. This CDR3 reads CASITGSHRNNEQFF. The CDR3, as DNA: TGTGCCAGCATCACAGGGAGTCATCGAAACAATGAGCAGTTCTTC.

The genes are TRBV12-3 or TRBV12-4 and TRBJ2-2, with D maybe TRBD1 (6 bases). V was shortened by 5 bases and J by 5 bases, with 18 bases between the two germline ends. The CDR3 sequence is 16 residues long. The CDR3 sequence is CASSLRQVTPTGELFF. CDR3 sequence (DNA): TGTGCCAGCAGTCTCCGACAGGTGACCCCTACCGGGGAGCTGTTTTTT.

The V gene is TRBV7-2, the J gene TRBJ2-7; 8 bases are shared with TRBD2. The V and J ends lost 3 bases and 4 bases, in that order; junction bases with no gene match: 5. Germline CDR1 and CDR2: SGHTA and FQGNSA. This CDR3 is built from 14 residues. Here the CDR3 reads CASSFLAGTYEQYF. The CDR3 DNA is TGTGCCAGCAGCTTCCTAGCGGGTACATACGAGCAGTACTTC. Based on the CDR3 plus reference TRBV7-2 and TRBJ2-7, the full variable domain is GAGVSQSPSNKVTEKGKDVELRCDPISGHTALYWYRQSLGQGLEFLIYFQGNSAPDKSGLPSDRFSAERTGGSVSTLTIQRTQQEDSAVYLCASSFLAGTYEQYFGPGTRLTVT.

This clonotype was seen only a few times. V usage is TRBV20-1 and J usage is TRBJ2-3; D unresolved. The CDR3 sequence is 15 residues long. Trimming removed 0 bases from V and 2 bases from J, with 12 bases in between. Looked up from germline, CDR1 is DFQATT and CDR2 is SNEGSKA (reference sequence). The CDR3 spells CSARDPRLATDTQYF. The CDR3 coding sequence is TGCAGTGCTAGAGATCCAAGGCTTGCCACAGATACGCAGTATTTT.

This clonotype was seen more than once but under ten times. The chain recombines TRBV5-1 with TRBJ2-5; TRBD1 might be the D (6 bases). CDR3 length: 15 residues. Trimming stripped 4 bases from V and 5 bases from J, with 18 bases between. Germline CDR1 reads SGHRS; CDR2 reads YFSETQ. CDR3 DNA: TGCGCCAGCAGCCGAGGACAGTCGAGAGTCGAGACCCAGTACTTC. This encodes CASSRGQSRVETQYF.

This chain joins TRBV6-6 and TRBJ1-1; D ambiguous. The CDR3 is 11 residues long. The V gene's germline CDR1 is MNHNY and CDR2 SVGAGI (reference sequence). The ends were cut back, 0 bases at V and 10 bases at J, with 6 bases in the middle. The CDR3 is CASSYSKVAFF. CDR3 nucleotide sequence: TGTGCCAGCAGTTACTCGAAGGTAGCTTTCTTT.

The chain couples TRBV20-1 to TRBJ2-5, with 11 bases lining up with TRBD2. V lost 4 bases to trimming and J lost 5 bases; unmatched junction nucleotides: 9. The CDR3 contains 15 residues. Germline V gene data show CDR1 as DFQATT and CDR2 as SNEGSKA (reference sequence). CDR3 residues: CSATLAGGVVETQYF. The CDR3 DNA sequence: TGCAGTGCTACCTTAGCGGGAGGGGTTGTGGAGACCCAGTACTTC.

This clonotype was counted a few times. V is TRBV27 and J is TRBJ1-2; perhaps TRBD1 as D (5 bases). Germline lookup yields CDR1 MNHEY and CDR2 SMNVEV (reference sequence). V lost 0 bases and J lost 4, with 15 bases in between. The CDR3 contains 16 residues. CDR3 DNA sequence: TGTGCCAGCAGTTTATCGAGGGGTCATAGGGTCTATGGCTACACCTTC. Its translation is CASSLSRGHRVYGYTF.

This clonotype came up a few times. The rearrangement uses TRBV28 and TRBJ2-1, with 9 bases identical to TRBD2. The trim removed 5 bases at V and 8 bases at J, leaving 4 bases unmatched. CDR3 size: 13 residues. Per the germline V gene, CDR1 is MDHEN and CDR2 is SYDVKM. CDR3 protein: CASSGLAKYEQFF. The CDR3 nucleotides are TGTGCCAGCAGTGGACTAGCGAAGTATGAGCAGTTCTTC.

This clonotype has only a few counts. The chain recombines TRBV24-1 with TRBJ2-2, with a weak D call TRBD1 (5 bases). The V gene lost 3 bases and the J gene lost 8 bases, with 15 bases spanning the gap. The CDR3 is 15 residues long. Germline loops: CDR1 KGHDR, CDR2 SFDVKD. The CDR3 coding sequence is TGTGCCACCAGTGATACCCAGGACATATCGGGGGAGCTGTTTTTT. Translation: CATSDTQDISGELFF.

The chain is built from TRBV7-6 and TRBJ2-5, with unresolved D. From germline, CDR1 is SGHVS and CDR2 FNYEAQ. Trimming took 2 bases from V and 4 from J, leaving 8 bases between them. The CDR3 covers 13 residues. The CDR3 protein is CASSLLRRETQYF. CDR3 in DNA: TGTGCCAGCAGCTTACTGCGTAGAGAGACCCAGTACTTC. Variable domain in full (rest from reference TRBV7-6 and TRBJ2-5): GAGVSQSPRYKVTKRGQDVALRCDPISGHVSLYWYRQALGQGPEFLTYFNYEAQQDKSGLPNDRFSAERPEGSISTLTIQRTEQRDSAMYRCASSLLRRETQYFGPGTRLLVL.

The genes are TRBV7-2 and TRBJ1-2, with 7 positions matching TRBD1. CDR1 and CDR2 (germline): SGHTA, FQGNSA. The V gene end was trimmed by 0 bases and the J gene end by 1 base; junction bases not matched to a gene: 2. The CDR3 totals 15 residues. CDR3 amino acids: CASSLANRGNYGYTF. The CDR3 DNA is TGTGCCAGCAGCTTAGCTAACAGGGGTAACTATGGCTACACCTTC.

This clonotype occurred a few times. The rearrangement joins TRBV15 to TRBJ2-6; D may be TRBD2 (6 bases). CDR1 LNHNV and CDR2 YYDKDF come from the germline V gene (reference sequence). The ends were cut back, 2 bases at V and 0 bases at J, with 14 bases in the middle. This CDR3 comprises 18 residues. The CDR3 region is CATSRTGETSSGANVLTF. The CDR3 DNA is TGTGCCACCAGCAGAACGGGAGAGACCAGCTCTGGGGCCAACGTCCTGACTTTC.

The table lists this clonotype with a few counts. This sequence joins TRBV29-1 and TRBJ2-3, with D hard to call. V dropped 1 base and J dropped 4 bases, with 9 bases sitting between them. In germline, CDR1 is SQVTM, CDR2 ANQGSEA. CDR3 size: 13 residues. The CDR3: CSVEVFGPDTQYF. CDR3 DNA: TGCAGCGTTGAAGTGTTCGGGCCAGATACGCAGTATTTT.

This clonotype was seen a handful of times. J is TRBJ1-1 and V is TRBV25-1; weak D call: TRBD1 (5 bases). CDR1 MGHDK and CDR2 SYGVNS come from the germline V gene. Trimming cost V 4 bases and J 6 bases, with 15 bases left between them. CDR3 length: 14 residues. CDR3 coding DNA: TGTGCCAGCAGTGTTTCAATCGGGGCGGCTGAAGCTTTCTTT. Its translation: CASSVSIGAAEAFF.

The sample holds a few counts of this clonotype. V and J are TRBV7-2 and TRBJ2-3; maybe TRBD2 (6 bases). Between the trimmed V and J ends, which lost 1 base and 5 bases, there was a span of 13 bases. CDR1 is SGHTA, CDR2 FQGNSA, per germline. The CDR3 contains 15 residues. DNA of the CDR3: TGTGCCAGCAGCTTAGGGAGCGGGTCGAGAGATACGCAGTATTTT. Residues: CASSLGSGSRDTQYF. Together with reference TRBV7-2 and TRBJ2-3, the CDR3 gives the full variable domain: GAGVSQSPSNKVTEKGKDVELRCDPISGHTALYWYRQSLGQGLEFLIYFQGNSAPDKSGLPSDRFSAERTGGSVSTLTIQRTQQEDSAVYLCASSLGSGSRDTQYFGPGTRLTVL.

This clonotype has at least ten counts. J is TRBJ2-2 and V is TRBV11-3; 7 nucleotides line up with TRBD1. Germline CDR1 reads SGHNT; CDR2 reads YENEEA. This CDR3 has 15 residues. V lost 4 bases, J lost 1 base, and 3 bases stayed unmatched. The CDR3 reads CASSSNRGNTGELFF. CDR3 DNA sequence: TGTGCCAGCAGCTCGAACAGGGGGAACACCGGGGAGCTGTTTTTT.

CDR3 nucleotide sequence: TGTGCCAGCAGCAGGGGACAGGCCGATAGCTCCTACAATGAGCAGTTCTTC. The encoded protein is CASSRGQADSSYNEQFF. The rearrangement links TRBV4-2 to TRBJ2-1, with 8 positions matching TRBD1. CDR3 length: 17 residues. V was pared by 5 bases and J by 0 bases, with 9 bases of the junction left unmatched. Germline CDR1 LGHNA, CDR2 YNFKEQ.